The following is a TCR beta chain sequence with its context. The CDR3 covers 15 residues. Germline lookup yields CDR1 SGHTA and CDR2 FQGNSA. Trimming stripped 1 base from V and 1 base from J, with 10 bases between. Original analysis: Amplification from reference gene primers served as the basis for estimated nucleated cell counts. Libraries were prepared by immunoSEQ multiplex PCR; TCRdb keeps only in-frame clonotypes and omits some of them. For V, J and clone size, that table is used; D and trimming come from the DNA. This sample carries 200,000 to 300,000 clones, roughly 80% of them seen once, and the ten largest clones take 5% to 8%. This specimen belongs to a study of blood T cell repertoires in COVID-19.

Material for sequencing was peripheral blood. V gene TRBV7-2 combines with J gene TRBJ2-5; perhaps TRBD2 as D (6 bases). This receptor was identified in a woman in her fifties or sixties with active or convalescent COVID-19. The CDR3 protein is CASSLDGGSQETQYF. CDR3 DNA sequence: TGTGCCAGCAGCTTAGATGGGGGGAGCCAAGAGACCCAGTACTTC.